A selection of T cell receptor beta chains follows, all from one sample in a study of Graves' ophthalmopathy and Graves' hyperthyroidism. Each CDR3 protein is one row after TCRdb ran MiXCR on the multiplex PCR reads. The sample yields hundreds of thousands of distinct CDR3 sequences, approximately 21% seen once. What was sequenced was peripheral blood. The receptors derive from a woman aged 18-35 years with stable Graves' hyperthyroidism. Some clones in this sample may be carry-over from other donors' samples. Each CDR3 is given without its conserved first and last residue.

j_call: TRBJ1-1
v_call: TRBV20-1
cdr3_aa: SASSGWIMNTEAF

j_call: TRBJ1-5
v_call: TRBV28
cdr3_aa: ASSLLTAGSNQPQH

j_call: TRBJ2-7
v_call: TRBV5-1
cdr3_aa: ASSPWTGPSYEQY

j_call: TRBJ2-7
v_call: TRBV6-1
cdr3_aa: ASSEAGHPSYEQY

j_call: TRBJ1-1
v_call: TRBV12-3/TRBV12-4
cdr3_aa: ASTRTLNTEAF

j_call: TRBJ2-7
v_call: TRBV20-1
cdr3_aa: SAAGATGTSGSYEQY

j_call: TRBJ1-1
v_call: TRBV6-1
cdr3_aa: ASNPPGDMGVAF

j_call: TRBJ1-1
v_call: TRBV30
cdr3_aa: ACQLWVETEAF

j_call: TRBJ1-2
v_call: TRBV9
cdr3_aa: ASSGLVGAGYT

j_call: TRBJ2-7
v_call: TRBV7-2
cdr3_aa: ASSSQSREGRQY

j_call: TRBJ2-4
v_call: TRBV20-1
cdr3_aa: SARDGGGAKNIQY

j_call: TRBJ1-1
v_call: TRBV18
cdr3_aa: ASSPGDPNTEAF

j_call: TRBJ1-1
v_call: TRBV12-3/TRBV12-4
cdr3_aa: ASSWTSPSRAF

j_call: TRBJ2-5
v_call: TRBV20-1
cdr3_aa: SAPGPFQETQY

j_call: TRBJ1-6
v_call: TRBV6-5
cdr3_aa: ASSYSLDNNSPLH

j_call: TRBJ1-5
v_call: TRBV5-6
cdr3_aa: ASSASGRGLQPQH

j_call: TRBJ1-1
v_call: TRBV19
cdr3_aa: ASSTRDRWLNTEAF

j_call: TRBJ1-3
v_call: TRBV10-3
cdr3_aa: AISLDPNSGNTIY

j_call: TRBJ1-5
v_call: TRBV10-1
cdr3_aa: ASSASGNNQPQH

j_call: TRBJ2-7
v_call: TRBV29-1
cdr3_aa: SVASGSSYEQY

j_call: TRBJ1-5
v_call: TRBV29-1
cdr3_aa: SVARVNQPQH

j_call: TRBJ1-2
v_call: TRBV5-8
cdr3_aa: ASSLPKGDWGYT

j_call: TRBJ2-7
v_call: TRBV12-3/TRBV12-4
cdr3_aa: ASSLRITSYEQY

j_call: TRBJ1-3
v_call: TRBV5-1
cdr3_aa: ASSLETVGNTIY

j_call: TRBJ2-2
v_call: TRBV12-3/TRBV12-4
cdr3_aa: ASSSGQGAHGGELF

j_call: TRBJ2-5
v_call: TRBV12-3/TRBV12-4
cdr3_aa: ASSFLAGVLQETQY

j_call: TRBJ1-5
v_call: TRBV20-1
cdr3_aa: SARQGREQPQH

j_call: TRBJ1-2
v_call: TRBV12-3/TRBV12-4
cdr3_aa: ASGLGAGYT

j_call: TRBJ1-2
v_call: TRBV12-3/TRBV12-4
cdr3_aa: ASSLGLGTGYT

j_call: TRBJ2-5
v_call: TRBV13
cdr3_aa: ASSRLAGDPETQY

j_call: TRBJ2-7
v_call: TRBV15
cdr3_aa: ATSRDRRLRID

j_call: TRBJ1-5
v_call: TRBV20-1
cdr3_aa: SASSPYSNQPQH

j_call: TRBJ2-7
v_call: TRBV29-1
cdr3_aa: SVEDTRRGYEQY

j_call: TRBJ1-5
v_call: TRBV10-3
cdr3_aa: AISAAVNQPQH

j_call: TRBJ1-2
v_call: TRBV13
cdr3_aa: ASSSQVPEYGYT

j_call: TRBJ1-1
v_call: TRBV18
cdr3_aa: ASSPKRENTEAF

j_call: TRBJ2-7
v_call: TRBV28
cdr3_aa: ASRSPSGLPYEQY

j_call: TRBJ1-5
v_call: TRBV19
cdr3_aa: ATKAHGNNQPQH

j_call: TRBJ2-2
v_call: TRBV6-1
cdr3_aa: ASPGWKNTGELF

j_call: TRBJ2-5
v_call: TRBV28
cdr3_aa: ASSLSGAVQVETQY

j_call: TRBJ1-1
v_call: TRBV7-8
cdr3_aa: ASSFDSLDSIEAF

j_call: TRBJ2-5
v_call: TRBV9
cdr3_aa: ASSVLGAGIQETQY

j_call: TRBJ2-7
v_call: TRBV6-5
cdr3_aa: ASSYSSQGASYEQY

j_call: TRBJ2-5
v_call: TRBV11-2
cdr3_aa: ASSLDFPASGLQETQY

j_call: TRBJ1-5
v_call: TRBV7-2
cdr3_aa: ASSGDSGQPQH

j_call: TRBJ2-7
v_call: TRBV20-1
cdr3_aa: SATWLREQY

j_call: TRBJ1-3
v_call: TRBV27
cdr3_aa: ASSSFLRGIRGNTIY

j_call: TRBJ1-1
v_call: TRBV18
cdr3_aa: ASSPPQGAFGNTEAF

j_call: TRBJ1-1
v_call: TRBV3-1
cdr3_aa: ASSHWDRPNTEAF